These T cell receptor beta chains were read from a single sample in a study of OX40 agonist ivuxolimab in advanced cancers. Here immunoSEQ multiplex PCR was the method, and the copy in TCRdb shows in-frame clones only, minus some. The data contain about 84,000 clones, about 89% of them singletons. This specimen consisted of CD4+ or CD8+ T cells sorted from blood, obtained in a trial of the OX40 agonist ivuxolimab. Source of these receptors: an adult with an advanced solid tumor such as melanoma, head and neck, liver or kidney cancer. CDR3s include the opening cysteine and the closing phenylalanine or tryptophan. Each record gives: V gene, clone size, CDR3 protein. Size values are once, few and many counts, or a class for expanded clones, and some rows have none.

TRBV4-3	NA	CASSQDQGLAGGDTQYF
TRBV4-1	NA	CASSQGHGGPTEAFF
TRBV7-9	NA	CASRATGSVGDQPQHF
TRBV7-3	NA	CASSPGTGLTPQYF
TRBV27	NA	CASSFQGAPGYTF
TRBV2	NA	CASYRKNTEAFF
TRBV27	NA	CASSFPGTEDGYTF
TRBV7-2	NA	CASSTRTGVDNEQYF
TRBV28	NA	CASSSGRAVIAKNIQYF
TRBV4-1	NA	CASSHYPGTSGYNEQFF
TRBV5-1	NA	CASSPEADDRGNYEQYF
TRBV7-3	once	CASRNSPGVGETQYF
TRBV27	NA	CASRSGDGSYNEQFF
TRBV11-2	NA	CASSLVAGGTTEQYF
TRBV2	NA	CASSKGPTTDTQYF
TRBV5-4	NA	CASSFGMQGFYEQYF
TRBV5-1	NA	CASSSPAHQETQYF
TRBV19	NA	CASSMRQGEFNEQFF
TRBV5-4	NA	CASSPSLTGVGYTF
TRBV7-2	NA	CASRSTGMNTGELFF
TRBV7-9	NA	CASSSDKVVTEAFF
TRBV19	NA	CASSLRQGVVRKLFF
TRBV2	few	CASRGTGPNQPQHF
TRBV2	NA	CASSEQGHLTDTQYF
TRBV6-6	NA	CASSYSGLGNEKLFF